What follows are 7 T cell receptor beta chains derived from one specimen sequenced in a study of cytomegalovirus exposure and HLA in healthy donors. Primers: 60 Vbeta forward and 13 Jbeta reverse. Clones were sequenced by immunoSEQ multiplex PCR, and TCRdb holds only the in-frame ones, with some missing. Here the sample spans 170,000 or so clones, over 80% being singletons. Sequences were obtained from PBMCs. These receptors all come from a man aged 50 or older in good health and CMV-seronegative.

This sequence joins TRBV6-1 and TRBJ1-1, with a tentative D call TRBD1 (6 bases). Trimming stripped 8 bases from V and 9 bases from J, with 22 bases between. CDR3 length equals 14 residues. Per the germline V gene, CDR1 is MNHNS and CDR2 is SASEGT. Written as DNA, the CDR3 is TGTGCCAGCCTGGGGAGAGGGACACAAGAAAAAGCTTTCTTT. It codes for CASLGRGTQEKAFF.

The genes are TRBV6-5 and TRBJ2-7, with TRBD2 identical over 13 bases. Trimming cost V 6 bases and J 5 bases; bases outside gene matches: 7. The germline V gene encodes CDR1 MNHEY and CDR2 SVGAGI. CDR3 size: 15 residues. CDR3 bases: TGTGCCAGCAGCCGGAGCGGGACTAGCGGGAACGAGCAGTACTTC. It encodes CASSRSGTSGNEQYF.

The chain uses TRBV11-2 and TRBJ2-1; 16 bases map to TRBD2. From germline, CDR1 is SGHAT and CDR2 FQNNGV. V was clipped by 5 bases and J by 3 bases; unmatched bases: 7. The CDR3 has 18 residues. The CDR3 nucleotides read TGTGCCAGCAGCCGGGGACTAGCGGGGGGGCTAATCTACAATGAGCAGTTCTTC. It encodes CASSRGLAGGLIYNEQFF.

The chain links TRBV5-6 to TRBJ1-5; 7 bases are a match to TRBD1. The CDR3 totals 14 residues. Looked up from germline, CDR1 is SGHDT and CDR2 is YYEEEE. After removal of 5 bases from V and 11 bases from J, the junction contained 13 bases not matched to a gene. The CDR3 sequence is CASSPGTANMAQHF. CDR3 nucleotides: TGTGCCAGCAGTCCGGGGACAGCAAATATGGCCCAGCATTTT. The whole variable domain, remainder taken from reference TRBV5-6 and TRBJ1-5, is DAGVTQSPTHLIKTRGQQVTLRCSPKSGHDTVSWYQQALGQGPQFIFQYYEEEERQRGNFPDRFSGHQFPNYSSELNVNALLLGDSALYLCASSPGTANMAQHFGDGTRLSIL.

The chain uses TRBV7-6 and TRBJ1-3, with 9 bases that match TRBD1. With 5 bases clipped from V and 3 bases from J, the junction kept 2 bases outside the gene matches. This CDR3 spans 14 amino acids. Germline lookup yields CDR1 SGHVS and CDR2 FNYEAQ. DNA of the CDR3: TGTGCCAGCAGCCAGGACAGGGGTGGAAACACCATATATTTT. Its translation is CASSQDRGGNTIYF.

This rearrangement joins TRBV7-3 to TRBJ2-1, with 7 bases aligning to TRBD2. Trimming removed 3 bases from V and 6 bases from J; junction bases left unmatched: 11. Germline CDR1 is SGHTA and CDR2 is FQGTGA. The length of the CDR3 is 16 residues. The CDR3 here is CASSFLVRESPNEQFF. The CDR3 DNA is TGTGCCAGCAGCTTCTTGGTGCGGGAGAGTCCCAATGAGCAGTTCTTC.

The rearrangement links TRBV7-2 to TRBJ2-1, with 10 bases identical to TRBD2. Germline V gene lookup returns CDR1 SGHTA and CDR2 FQGNSA. The V segment lost 3 bases and the J segment 9 bases; nucleotides outside the gene matches: 8. The CDR3 length is 15 residues. The CDR3 nucleotides read TGTGCCAGCAGCTTCGCTAGCGGGGGCAGGGGTGAGCAGTTCTTC. Its translation: CASSFASGGRGEQFF.